The next 8 T cell receptor beta chains were all read from a single sample in a study of blood T cells in healthy people across ages. The second PCR ran about 6 to 11 cycles with a sample-barcoded 5' primer and J-beta primers. TCRdb passed the 5' RACE reads through MiXCR, listing each CDR3 protein once. Among 850,000 to 950,000 distinct CDR3 sequences, less than 35% were seen once, and the ten largest hold approximately 15%. The sequenced sample was blood. These receptors originate from a woman of 80 years or more in good health.

The sample holds a few counts of this clonotype. A much larger clone lies a single base off, so this may be a read error. This chain uses TRBV7-2 with TRBJ2-5; D might be TRBD2 (7 bases). CDR1 is SGHTA, CDR2 FQGNSA, per germline. There are 14 residues in the CDR3. Trimming removed 5 bases at V and 11 bases at J, with 21 bases between. CDR3 protein: CASSRLIGGAEQYF. The CDR3 DNA reads TGTGCCAGCAGCCGCTTGATAGGGGGGGCTGAGCAGTACTTC.

This clonotype has at least ten counts. The CDR3 DNA reads as TGTGCCAGCAGCTTACAGGGGGGGGCCTACAATGAGCAGTTCTTC. Its protein product is CASSLQGGAYNEQFF. The rearrangement joins TRBV5-5 to TRBJ2-1; D may be TRBD1 (8 bases). Trimming left V 2 bases short and J 2 bases short, with 11 bases between. The CDR3 contains 15 residues. Germline CDR1 and CDR2: SGHKS and YYEKEE (reference sequence).

This clonotype has ten or more counts. This chain links TRBV7-2 with TRBJ1-5; TRBD1 matches at 7 bases. V was pared by 5 bases and J by 5 bases, with 9 bases of the junction left unmatched. This CDR3 is 15 amino acids long. The germline V gene encodes CDR1 SGHTA and CDR2 FQGNSA. CDR3 nucleotide sequence: TGTGCCAGCAGCCGGAAGGCAGGGGGGGATCAGCCCCAGCATTTT. Protein sequence: CASSRKAGGDQPQHF. The full variable domain, with the rest looked up from reference TRBV7-2 and TRBJ1-5, is GAGVSQSPSNKVTEKGKDVELRCDPISGHTALYWYRQSLGQGLEFLIYFQGNSAPDKSGLPSDRFSAERTGGSVSTLTIQRTQQEDSAVYLCASSRKAGGDQPQHFGDGTRLSIL.

The chain has TRBV19 and TRBJ2-5; D not certain. Germline CDR1 and CDR2: LNHDA and SQIVND (reference sequence). Trimming removed 7 bases from V and 2 bases from J, with 11 bases in between. This CDR3 region has 13 residues. For the CDR3, the DNA is TGTGCCAGTACCCCACTTAGACAAGAGACCCAGTACTTC. It encodes CASTPLRQETQYF.

The rearrangement joins TRBV7-9 to TRBJ2-3; D may be TRBD2 (7 bases). The CDR3 is 20 residues long. V lost 3 bases to trimming and J lost 5 bases, with 30 bases between them. From germline, CDR1 is SEHNR and CDR2 FQNEAQ (reference sequence). The CDR3 here is CASSFPNLLSGEGPGDTQYF. Written as DNA, the CDR3 is TGTGCCAGCAGCTTCCCCAATCTCTTGTCAGGGGAGGGCCCGGGAGATACGCAGTATTTT.

This clonotype was seen at least ten times. The junction departs from the called germline gene at one end, perhaps through a read error. The J gene is TRBJ2-3, the V gene TRBV12-3 or TRBV12-4, with D perhaps matching TRBD2 (7 bases). The CDR3 runs 15 residues. The CDR3 is CASSLGGGSTDTQYF. CDR3 in DNA: TGTGCCAGCAGCTTAGGGGGGGGGAGCACAGATACGCAGTATTTT.

This clonotype has ten or more counts. This chain links TRBV7-2 with TRBJ2-7; TRBD1 or TRBD2 may be the D gene (5 bases each). There are 12 residues in the CDR3. The germline V gene has CDR1 SGHTA and CDR2 FQGNSA. V gave up 1 base and J gave up 7 bases, with 8 bases separating them. CDR3 amino acids: CASSLGGTEQYF. In DNA form, the CDR3 reads TGTGCCAGCAGCTTAGGGGGGACGGAGCAGTACTTC. Looking up the rest from reference TRBV7-2 and TRBJ2-7 gives the full variable domain: GAGVSQSPSNKVTEKGKDVELRCDPISGHTALYWYRQSLGQGLEFLIYFQGNSAPDKSGLPSDRFSAERTGGSVSTLTIQRTQQEDSAVYLCASSLGGTEQYFGPGTRLTVT.

At least ten counts were recorded for this clonotype. J is TRBJ2-7 and V is TRBV5-1, with TRBD1 matching 10 bases. After removal of 4 bases from V and 3 bases from J, the junction contained 4 bases not matched to a gene. This CDR3 region has 14 residues. Germline V gene data show CDR1 as SGHRS and CDR2 as YFSETQ. This CDR3 reads CASSPRTGGYEQYF. Written as DNA, the CDR3 is TGCGCCAGCAGCCCCAGGACAGGGGGCTACGAGCAGTACTTC. Filled out from reference TRBV5-1 and TRBJ2-7, the complete variable domain reads KAGVTQTPRYLIKTRGQQVTLSCSPISGHRSVSWYQQTPGQGLQFLFEYFSETQRNKGNFPGRFSGRQFSNSRSEMNVSTLELGDSALYLCASSPRTGGYEQYFGPGTRLTVT.